This section outlines one T cell receptor (beta chain) sequence together with its context. Clones were sequenced by immunoSEQ multiplex PCR, and TCRdb holds only the in-frame ones, with some missing. Here the sample spans 250,000 to 350,000 clones, around 90% being singletons. The CDR3 has 16 amino acids. Unmatched junction bases numbered 6, after V lost 4 bases and J lost 1 base. Germline CDR1 and CDR2: SGHVS and FNYEAQ. The sample comes from a study of cytomegalovirus exposure and HLA in healthy donors. The sample was PBMCs. This chain joins TRBV7-6 and TRBJ2-1; 8 bases agree with TRBD2. The sequence came from a man aged 25-45 years in good health and CMV-seronegative. The CDR3 DNA reads TGTGCCAGCAGCTCAAGACTAGCGTCGTCCTACAATGAGCAGTTCTTC. It specifies CASSSRLASSYNEQFF.